This T cell receptor (beta chain) was recovered during a study of Graves' ophthalmopathy and Graves' hyperthyroidism. In this sample, this clonotype turned up once. Its antigen is unknown. Beta-chain TCR CDR3 regions were amplified from RNA transcripts. Following a first-round RT-PCR that used HTBI primers, a second-round multiplex PCR was carried out. Using its own MiXCR run on the multiplex PCR reads, TCRdb lists one record per CDR3 protein. Seen here are approximately 410,000 distinct CDR3 sequences, 15% observed once, and the top ten hold roughly 7%. Enrolled hyperthyroidism patients had a new diagnosis, a duration under 2 months, and an age of 18 to 65. Other autoimmune diseases, uncontrolled infections, pregnancy and lactation each led to patient exclusion. Trimming pared 6 bases from V and 4 bases from J, leaving 15 bases between. Germline assignment: CDR1 MNHEY and CDR2 SMNVEV (reference sequence). CDR3 length: 14 amino acids.

General study findings and limits: Most expanded thyroid clonotypes above 0.001 frequency also appeared in blood.

The receptor was derived from a woman younger than 30 with stable Graves' hyperthyroidism. Material for sequencing was peripheral blood. This chain links TRBV27 with TRBJ1-2; D is perhaps TRBD1 (6 bases). CDR3 residues: CASRPLGQIYGYTF. As DNA, the CDR3 is TGTGCCAGCAGGCCGCTAGGACAGATCTATGGCTACACCTTC.